These 5 T cell receptor beta chains were all obtained from the same sample, sequenced in a study of metastatic and nonmetastatic thyroid tumors. All patients were untreated before thyroid surgery. TCRdb reprocessed the PCR reads via MiXCR. The sample consists of nearly 35,000 clones, approximately 17% of them appearing once. Sequencing input: blood. The receptors originated from a female donor with papillary thyroid cancer or a benign thyroid nodule (not recorded which). Some clones in this sample may be carry-over from other donors' samples.

This clone was counted a few times. The gene calls are TRBV27 and TRBJ1-2, with unresolved D. Germline V lookup: CDR1 MNHEY, CDR2 SMNVEV (reference sequence). The CDR3 consists of 12 residues. V dropped 6 bases and J dropped 7 bases, with 12 bases sitting between them. The CDR3 is CASRPWRAGYTF. CDR3 DNA sequence: TGTGCCAGCAGGCCTTGGAGGGCTGGCTACACCTTC.

This clone has ten or more counts. This chain joins TRBV6-1 and TRBJ1-6, with TRBD1 as a possible D gene (5 bases). Between the trimmed V and J ends, which lost 6 bases and 0 bases, there was a span of 15 bases. The length of the CDR3 is 17 residues. The germline V gene encodes CDR1 MNHNS and CDR2 SASEGT. The CDR3 sequence is CASRRTRESSYNSPLHF. Here the CDR3 DNA reads TGTGCCAGCAGACGCACCAGGGAGAGCTCCTATAATTCACCCCTCCACTTT.

This clone has ten or more counts. The chain uses TRBV7-9 and TRBJ2-1; TRBD2 matches 9 bases. V lost 5 bases and J lost 7; bases outside the gene matches: 15. Germline loops: CDR1 SEHNR, CDR2 FQNEAQ (reference sequence). The length of the CDR3 is 17 residues. The CDR3 loop is CASSPPGASGTKNEQFF. The CDR3 bases are TGTGCCAGCAGCCCCCCTGGGGCTAGCGGGACAAAAAATGAGCAGTTCTTC.

This clone was detected ten times or more. The V call is TRBV30, the J call TRBJ2-2; 9 bases are shared with TRBD1. CDR3 size: 13 residues. The J segment lost 6 bases and the V segment lost 5 bases, leaving 4 bases of the junction unmatched. Germline CDR1 reads GTSNPN; CDR2 reads SVGIG (reference sequence). The CDR3 DNA reads TGTGCCTGGGGGGGACAGGGCTCCGGGGAGCTGTTTTTT. This gives the protein CAWGGQGSGELFF.

In its sample, this clone was seen many times. A much larger clone sits a single nucleotide away, making a read error possible. It is likely a read error, because the conserved phenylalanine at the end of the CDR3 is missing. The rearrangement joins TRBV9 to TRBJ2-6; D uncertain. The CDR3 has 14 amino acids. V lost 2 bases, J lost 0 bases, and 3 bases lay in between. From germline, CDR1 is SGDLS and CDR2 YYNGEE. This CDR3 is CASSVDSGANVLTS. The CDR3, as DNA: TGTGCCAGCAGCGTGGACTCTGGGGCCAACGTCCTGACTTCC.